One T cell receptor beta chain is described in this entry. The sample originates from a study of Ad26.COV2.S vaccination and SARS-CoV-2 variants. This table comes from immunoSEQ multiplex PCR, and its TCRdb copy is limited to in-frame clones, with some not included. Here the sample spans about 680,000 clones, about 89% being singletons. Treatment specified: some 20 received Ad26.COV2.S at low or high dose, single or two shots; roughly five received placebo; per-sample allocation not given. Day 63 following the first vaccine or placebo injection was when the samples were taken. V dropped 5 bases and J dropped 10 bases, with 9 bases sitting between them. The CDR3 runs 11 residues. The germline V gene encodes CDR1 SGHTA and CDR2 FQGNSA.

Sample: peripheral blood, taken in a trial of Ad26.COV2.S vaccine versus placebo. The receptor was isolated from a person aged 18-60 years who received the Ad26.COV2.S COVID-19 vaccine or a placebo. The chain recombines TRBV7-2 with TRBJ2-1; D remains ambiguous. CDR3 DNA sequence: TGTGCCAGCAGCAAAAGCGAAGAGCAGTTCTTC. This gives the protein CASSKSEEQFF. The full variable domain, with the rest looked up from reference TRBV7-2 and TRBJ2-1, is GAGVSQSPSNKVTEKGKDVELRCDPISGHTALYWYRQSLGQGLEFLIYFQGNSAPDKSGLPSDRFSAERTGGSVSTLTIQRTQQEDSAVYLCASSKSEEQFFGPGTRLTVL.